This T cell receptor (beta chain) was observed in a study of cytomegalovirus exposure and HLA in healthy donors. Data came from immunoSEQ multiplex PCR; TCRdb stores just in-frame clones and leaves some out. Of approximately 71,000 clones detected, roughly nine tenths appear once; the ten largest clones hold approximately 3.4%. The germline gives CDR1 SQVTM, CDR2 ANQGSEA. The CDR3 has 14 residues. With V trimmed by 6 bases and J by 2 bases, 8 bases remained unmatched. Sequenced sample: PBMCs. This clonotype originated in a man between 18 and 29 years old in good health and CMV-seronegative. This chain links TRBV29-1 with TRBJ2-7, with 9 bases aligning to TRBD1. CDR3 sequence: CSVTPGQGTYEQYF. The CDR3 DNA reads TGCAGCGTCACCCCGGGACAGGGAACCTACGAGCAGTACTTC.